The rows below give T cell receptor beta chains drawn from one sample of a study of T cells after yellow fever vaccination. Each CDR3 protein is one row after TCRdb ran MiXCR on the 5' RACE reads. The repertoire has a few hundred thousand distinct CDR3 sequences, roughly 6.8% of them found once; the top ten carry roughly a sixth. The sequenced sample was PBMCs, obtained approximately 40 days after the first yellow fever vaccination. Receptors were obtained from a man in his late teens or twenties who received the YFV17D yellow fever vaccine. Both conserved end residues are part of each CDR3. Each record gives: clone size, CDR3 length, V gene, J gene, D gene, CDR3 protein, CDR3 DNA. D genes are given only for firm matches. Expanded clones are given a class, and other clones once, few, many or no size at all.

few	14	TRBV18	TRBJ2-5	-	CASSPPPRAETQYF	TGTGCCAGCTCACCACCGCCCAGGGCTGAGACCCAGTACTTC
many	16	TRBV7-2	TRBJ1-6	TRBD1	CASSYVPRQGYSPLHF	TGTGCCAGCAGCTACGTCCCGAGACAGGGTTATTCACCCCTCCACTTT
few	12	TRBV7-2	TRBJ2-4	-	CASSFSASGQYF	TGTGCCAGCAGCTTCTCCGCCTCAGGACAGTACTTC
few	15	TRBV11-2	TRBJ2-3	TRBD1	CASSTGQRPTDTQYF	TGTGCCAGCAGCACGGGACAGAGACCCACAGATACGCAGTATTTT
few	14	TRBV9	TRBJ2-3	-	CASSVPGSTDTQYF	TGTGCCAGCAGCGTCCCGGGGAGCACAGATACGCAGTATTTT
-	12	TRBV12-3/TRBV12-4	TRBJ2-1	-	CASSVTGYEQFF	TGTGCCAGCAGTGTTACAGGGTATGAGCAGTTCTTC
few	14	TRBV5-1	TRBJ2-3	-	CASSFRQSTDTQYF	TGCGCCAGCAGCTTCAGACAGAGCACAGATACGCAGTATTTT
few	14	TRBV5-1	TRBJ1-1	TRBD1	CASSSMTGGTEAFF	TGCGCCAGCAGCTCTATGACAGGGGGCACTGAAGCTTTCTTT
many	14	TRBV10-3	TRBJ1-3	TRBD1	CATRDSNSGNTIYF	TGTGCCACCCGGGACAGCAATTCTGGAAACACCATATATTTT
-	16	TRBV15	TRBJ2-5	-	CATSRVPGAGRETQYF	TGTGCCACCAGCAGAGTCCCAGGGGCTGGAAGAGAGACCCAGTACTTC
-	13	TRBV9	TRBJ2-5	-	CASSPWRAETQYF	TGTGCCAGCAGCCCCTGGAGGGCTGAGACCCAGTACTTC
-	15	TRBV7-2	TRBJ1-1	-	CASSRGTFMNTEAFF	TGTGCCAGCAGCAGAGGGACATTTATGAACACTGAAGCTTTCTTT
-	13	TRBV6-1	TRBJ1-2	-	CASRGTEYYGYTF	TGTGCCAGCAGGGGGACGGAGTACTATGGCTACACCTTC
-	13	TRBV6-5	TRBJ1-1	-	CASSYEGNTEAFF	TGTGCCAGCAGTTACGAGGGAAACACTGAAGCTTTCTTT
few	15	TRBV6-1	TRBJ1-2	TRBD1	CASSLRGADNYGYTF	TGTGCCAGCAGCCTCAGGGGGGCAGATAACTATGGCTACACCTTC
many	12	TRBV9	TRBJ2-2	-	CASSPPSGELFF	TGTGCCAGCAGCCCCCCGAGCGGGGAGCTGTTTTTT